Below are 3 T cell receptor beta chains sequenced from a single sample in a study of OX40 agonist ivuxolimab in advanced cancers. Using immunoSEQ multiplex PCR, the repertoire was profiled, and TCRdb retains in-frame clones only, with some absent. The sample shows 65,000 to 70,000 clones, around 80% of them seen only once. The sample here was CD4+ or CD8+ T cells sorted from blood, taken in a trial of the OX40 agonist ivuxolimab. The receptors shown here come from an adult with an advanced solid tumor such as melanoma, head and neck, liver or kidney cancer.

The rearrangement joins TRBV27 to TRBJ2-7; tentatively, D is TRBD1 (6 bases). There are 13 residues in the CDR3. Between the trimmed V and J ends, which lost 5 bases and 3 bases, there was a span of 11 bases. CDR1 and CDR2 (germline): MNHEY, SMNVEV (reference sequence). The CDR3 bases are TGTGCCAGCAGTGTAGACAGGCGCTACGAGCAGTACTTC. It specifies CASSVDRRYEQYF.

The chain combines TRBV9 with TRBJ2-5; D may be TRBD2 (5 bases). The CDR3 covers 15 residues. CDR1 and CDR2 (germline): SGDLS, YYNGEE. With 2 bases removed from V and 2 bases from J, the gap between germline ends came to 13 bases. The CDR3 nucleotides read TGTGCCAGCAGCGTCGGGGTGATCTGGCAAGAGACCCAGTACTTC. Amino acids: CASSVGVIWQETQYF.

The gene calls are TRBV4-2 and TRBJ2-1; 15 nucleotides align to TRBD2. Germline V CDR1 and CDR2: LGHNA, YNFKEQ. The CDR3 consists of 16 residues. J lost 6 bases, V lost 5 bases, and 5 bases had no gene match. For the CDR3, the DNA is TGTGCCAGCAGCGAAGGACTAGCGGGGGGGCTCAATGAGCAGTTCTTC. Its translation is CASSEGLAGGLNEQFF.